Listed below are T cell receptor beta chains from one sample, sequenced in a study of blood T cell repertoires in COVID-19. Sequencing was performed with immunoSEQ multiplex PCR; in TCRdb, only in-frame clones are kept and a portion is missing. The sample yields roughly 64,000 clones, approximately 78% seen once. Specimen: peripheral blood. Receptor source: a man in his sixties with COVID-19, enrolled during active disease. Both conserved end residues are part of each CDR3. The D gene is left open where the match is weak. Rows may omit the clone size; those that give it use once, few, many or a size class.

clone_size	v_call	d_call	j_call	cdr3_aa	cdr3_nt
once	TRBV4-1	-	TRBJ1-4	CASSQISGGGGEKLFF	TGCGCCAGCAGCCAAATTAGCGGGGGAGGGGGGGAAAAACTGTTTTTT
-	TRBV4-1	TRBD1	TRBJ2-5	CASSPLVLRDRGIETQYF	TGCGCCAGCAGCCCCCTCGTACTCCGGGACAGGGGCATAGAGACCCAGTACTTC
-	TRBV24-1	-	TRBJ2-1	CATGDRTDEQFF	TGTGCCACCGGCGACAGGACCGATGAGCAGTTCTTC
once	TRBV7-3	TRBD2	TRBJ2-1	CASSLEAGLAGGEQFF	TGTGCCAGCAGCTTAGAGGCGGGACTAGCGGGAGGTGAGCAGTTCTTC
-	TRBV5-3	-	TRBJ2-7	CARSFQCTPGTPKYEQYF	TGTGCCAGAAGCTTTCAGTGCACCCCAGGGACTCCTAAATACGAGCAGTACTTC
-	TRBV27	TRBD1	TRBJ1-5	CASSWTGVNQPQHF	TGTGCCAGCAGTTGGACAGGGGTCAACCAGCCCCAGCATTTT
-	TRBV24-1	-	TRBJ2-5	CATSDNRVNQETQYF	TGTGCCACCAGTGACAACAGGGTTAACCAAGAGACCCAGTACTTC
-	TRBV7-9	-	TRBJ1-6	CASSLGHRENSPLHF	TGTGCCAGCAGCCTCGGACACAGAGAAAATTCACCCCTCCACTTT
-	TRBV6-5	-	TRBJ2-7	CASSYWQGADEQYF	TGTGCCAGCAGTTACTGGCAGGGTGCCGACGAGCAGTACTTC
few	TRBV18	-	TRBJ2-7	CASSRALYEQYF	TGTGCCAGCTCGAGGGCGCTCTACGAGCAGTACTTC
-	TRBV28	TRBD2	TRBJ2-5	CASSRTSGGETQYF	TGTGCCAGCAGTCGCACTAGCGGGGGTGAGACCCAGTACTTC
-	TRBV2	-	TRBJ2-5	CASSDSSQTQYF	TGTGCCAGCAGTGACTCGAGCCAAACCCAGTACTTC
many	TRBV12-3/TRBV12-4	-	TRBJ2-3	CASSMTRDTQYF	TGTGCCAGCAGTATGACTAGAGATACGCAGTATTTT
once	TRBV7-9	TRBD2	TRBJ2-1	CAKAGGPSNEQFF	TGTGCCAAAGCGGGAGGGCCTTCCAATGAGCAGTTCTTC
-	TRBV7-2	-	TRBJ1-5	CASSLNGGFSNQPQHF	TGTGCCAGCAGCTTAAACGGGGGGTTTAGCAATCAGCCCCAGCATTTT
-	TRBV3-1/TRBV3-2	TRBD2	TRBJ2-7	CASSPGGLHEQYF	TGTGCCAGCAGCCCGGGGGGGCTCCACGAGCAGTACTTC
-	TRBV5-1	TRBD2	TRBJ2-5	CASSRTSGSNQETQYF	TGCGCCAGCAGCCGCACTAGCGGGAGTAACCAAGAGACCCAGTACTTC
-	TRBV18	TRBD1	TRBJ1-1	CASSPGQGRTEAFF	TGTGCCAGCTCACCGGGACAGGGACGAACTGAAGCTTTCTTT
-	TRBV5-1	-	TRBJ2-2	CASHPIHPNTGELFF	TGCGCCAGCCACCCTATCCACCCGAACACCGGGGAGCTGTTTTTT
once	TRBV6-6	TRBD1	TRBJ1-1	CASSKGQGRSEAFF	TGTGCCAGCAGTAAGGGACAGGGGAGGTCTGAAGCTTTCTTT
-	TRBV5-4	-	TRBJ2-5	CASSFTGSTQYF	TGTGCCAGCAGCTTTACAGGCTCGACCCAGTACTTC
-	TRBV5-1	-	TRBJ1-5	CASSVAGMNQPQHF	TGCGCCAGCAGCGTCGCAGGGATGAATCAGCCCCAGCATTTT
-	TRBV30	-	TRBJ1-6	CAFKGGPQFDSPLHF	TGTGCCTTTAAGGGAGGCCCACAATTTGATTCACCCCTCCACTTT
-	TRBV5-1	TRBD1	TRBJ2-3	CASTPRGQNTDTQYF	TGCGCCAGCACCCCCCGGGGACAGAACACAGATACGCAGTATTTT
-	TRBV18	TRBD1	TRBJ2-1	CASSTSTGLENEQFF	TGTGCCAGCTCAACGTCGACAGGGTTAGAGAATGAGCAGTTCTTC
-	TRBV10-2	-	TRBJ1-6	CASTGGQGNSPLHF	TGCGCCAGCACCGGTGGCCAGGGAAATTCACCCCTCCACTTT
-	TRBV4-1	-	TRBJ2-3	CASSQGAAGGDTQYF	TGCGCCAGCAGCCAAGGGGCTGCCGGAGGGGATACGCAGTATTTT
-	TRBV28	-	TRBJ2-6	CASSFEVAGANVLTF	TGTGCCAGCAGTTTTGAGGTCGCTGGGGCCAACGTCCTGACTTTC